Listed here is a single TCR beta chain. The target of this receptor is not known. There are no base qualities to consult, and no much larger clone falls within one base. The method behind the library was the immunoSEQ multiplex PCR assay. A mixture of 60 forward primers for TCR Vbeta segments and 13 reverse primers for TCR Jbeta segments was used in the multiplex PCR. The CDR3 region of rearranged TCR beta genes was amplified from genomic DNA with a multiplex PCR assay. Amplified TCR beta libraries were sequenced as 87-base-pair reads on the Illumina HiSeq System. As for the authors' bioinformatics: Across the 500 to 750 repertoires, a later analysis counted tens of millions of unique TCR beta chains, roughly 11 million of which were shared by at least two donors. Raw reads were error-corrected and collapsed into unique sequences with a nearest-neighbor algorithm that merged closely related sequences to remove PCR and sequencing errors. CDR3 sequences were aligned to IMGT reference sequences to assign V, D and J gene segments. For a sequence to be retained, a match of at least six nucleotides to both a V gene segment and a J gene segment was required. A rearrangement was called productive if the CDR3 had no stop codons and remained in frame with V and J, and every other rearrangement was called non-productive. CDR3 was defined by IMGT convention, running from the second conserved V-encoded cysteine to the conserved J-encoded phenylalanine. The earlier analysis of about 530 of the donors excluded any sequence lacking an unambiguous match to a single V gene segment. In an earlier analysis of several hundred of the donors, V segments were called functional above 56.7% productive rearrangements and were called segregating when the between-donor standard deviation exceeded 5%. A statistical classification framework was built to diagnose cytomegalovirus status from the catalog of TCR beta chain sequences. A later analysis assigned V and J genes by comparing TCR nucleotide sequences with IMGT/GENE-DB human TR gene sequences. In a later analysis, CDR3 sequences and most-parsimonious VDJ recombination scenarios were assigned using the TCRdist pipeline. A later analysis defined each TCR beta chain by its CDR3 amino acid sequence plus V-gene family, and excluded reads lacking a unique V-gene family. As a way to deal with suspected cross-contamination and a sequencing artifact, a later analysis dropped 500 to 700 nucleotide sequences that were highly shared and had low generation probability. A later analysis calculated a clonal expansion index for each public chain from normalized within-repertoire ranks of inferred template counts. A later analysis computed generation probabilities with a VDJ recombination model fitted to out-of-frame rearrangements, and checked the results against IGoR. A later analysis scored TCR-TCR, TCR-HLA and TCR-CMV co-occurrence with hypergeometric tests, applying a repertoire-size bias correction to TCR pairs. In a later analysis, false discovery rates were estimated by permuting HLA or CMV assignments 20 times. In a later analysis, co-occurring TCRs were grouped with DBSCAN, and TCRdist sequence similarity was added when clustering was performed within HLA-allele-positive subsets. Co-occurrence clustering excluded repertoires with fewer than 30,000 or more than 120,000 public chains, plus five with anomalous nucleotide sharing. TCRdb provides this immuneACCESS table in a form limited to in-frame rearrangements. Some clones are lacking; in checked studies, under half of them reflect an unresolved V gene, and why the rest are absent is not known. V, J and clone size derive from that table, while D and trimming were established from the DNA sequence. For this sample the table gives about 120,000 clones, of which less than 80% were detected only once. Roughly 9% of the sample is held by the ten biggest clonotypes.

The sample comes from a study of cytomegalovirus exposure and HLA in healthy donors (dated by TCRdb to about 2017). About the investigation overall: In an earlier analysis of several hundred of the donors, about 270 Gb of sequence data and 90 million to 120 million unique TCR beta sequences from approximately 180 million T cells were reported. Rather than using new phenotypic data, the later analysis identified candidate immune exposures from TCR beta sequences and from how often those sequences occurred across donors. High-throughput TCR immunosequencing, statistical association of individual TCRs with disease status, and machine learning were combined to predict cytomegalovirus infection status. An early release covering roughly 600 HLA-typed donors comprised approximately 290 gigabases of sequencing data and 85 million to 100 million unique TCR sequences. Genome-wide SNP genotypes for about 55% of the roughly 670 donors were used in a later genetic analysis, which treated that subset as a discovery cohort. A separate validation cohort of 100 to 150 different subjects was used in addition to the approximately 700-subject first cohort. On average, 235,054 unique TCR beta nucleotide sequences were sequenced per donor among 398 genotyped donors of the cohort, with 15% to 20% of those sequences being non-productive. A later analysis re-examined previously published TCR beta repertoires from about 670 donors and added high-resolution HLA genotyping to investigate patterns of TCR occurrence. To decide whether each TCR beta V gene segment behaved as functional or pseudogenic, an earlier analysis of 587 of the donors relied on high-throughput TCR beta sequencing. About 5 DR-DQ haplotypes were handled as single units for association and clustering, since linkage in the cohort was strong. The genetic ancestry cluster associated with self-reported Caucasian donors included 81% of the 398 genotyped donors. The number of typed donors differed by locus: 629-630 for A, B, C, DRB1 and DQB1; 522 for DQA1; some 610 for DPA1; and 450 to 480 for DPB1. All discovery cohort repertoires had been generated using a single sequencing platform. Donor age, sex, ethnicity and CMV serostatus were compiled together with the repertoire data. The study used immunosequencing to profile the T cell repertoires of about 670 subjects and linked those repertoires to cytomegalovirus serostatus. HLA typing included class I and class II loci at four-digit resolution. The study aimed to test whether signatures of past pathogen exposure could be identified by cataloging public T cell receptors. Study-wide findings and limitations: The sequencing pipeline was judged likely to have produced a cluster of highly shared sequence variants as a technical artifact. Three of the identified cytomegalovirus-associated TCR beta chains were confirmed in vitro to be specific for cytomegalovirus antigens. A later analysis found that most CMV-associated TCR beta chains appeared HLA-restricted, with HLA associations seemingly driven largely by CMV exposure. In this cohort, only TCR beta chains were sequenced, and detectable features were limited by the absence of alpha or paired-chain data. Most TCR sequences were seen in very few donors, while some public TCRs were found in many individuals. In a later genetic analysis, fewer N-insertions in productive TCRs were reported among donors in an Asian-associated ancestry cluster than the roughly 700-donor mean. It was suggested by the authors that the approach could potentially be generalized to other disease states and immunological phenotypes. Because some donors lacked HLA typing at each locus, the association tests relied only on the typed subset. Because counts were too low, 15 to 20 rarely observed V segments, including chromosome 9 orphons, were excluded from the earlier analysis of several hundred of the donors. Because the 87-base-pair reads could not distinguish some IMGT-functional V segments, including TRBV6-2 and TRBV6-3, those segments were excluded. In an earlier analysis of some 640 of the donors, most TCR beta V segments were observed in productive rearrangements about 87% or about 30% of the time, broadly matching IMGT annotations. The only immune exposure information available for the cohort was CMV serostatus. A total of fewer than 200 TCR beta chains were listed by the study as associated with cytomegalovirus. The classifier was reported to diagnose cytomegalovirus status with high specificity and sensitivity in both the original and validation cohorts. Presence/absence analyses assumed roughly uniform sequencing depth across donors, an assumption that may not hold. According to a later analysis, TCR association rates differed among HLA loci, with DRB1 alleles showing the most associated TCRs and HLA-C alleles showing the fewest. Several of the top co-occurrence clusters appeared to be linked to parvovirus B19, influenza, CMV and Epstein-Barr virus, according to a later analysis. A further reported finding was that TCR beta sequences accurately predicted the HLA-A and HLA-B alleles for most subjects in the first cohort. Strong co-occurrence of HLA alleles, especially DR and DQ, made assigning TCR associations to individual alleles difficult. An association between a missense DCLRE1C variant and V-gene and J-gene trimming of TCR beta chains was found in a later genetic analysis and replicated in an independent cohort. Linkage disequilibrium might explain the correlated functional status among segregating V segments, but an unknown experimental factor could not be ruled out. In a later analysis, HLA-associated TCR beta chains were found to be more clonally expanded and to have lower generation probabilities than equally common non-associated chains. Specific HLA alleles were associated with 16,951 TCR beta sequences at a false discovery rate of 0.05 in a later analysis.

Unmatched junction bases come to 15, with V trimmed by 0 bases and J by 5 bases. CDR1 and CDR2 are read off the germline V gene as SGHTA and FQGNSA. Including the terminal cysteine and phenylalanine, the CDR3 comprises 19 residues. CDR3 DNA only is kept here, 57 bases in frame from base 1. The cohort comprised 550 to 700 healthy bone marrow donors. At the time of sampling, all cohort members were nominally healthy, though unrecorded immune exposures were likely present. The donor was CMV seropositive and was included in the group of 250 to 300 seropositive cohort members. A peripheral blood sample was provided by each donor, and peripheral blood mononuclear cells were used for TCR beta sequencing. The Qiagen DNeasy Blood Extraction Kit was used to extract genomic DNA from the blood cell samples.

The sequenced sample was PBMCs. The chain links TRBV7-2 with TRBJ2-3; 9 bases in the middle match TRBD2. This clonotype was obtained from a woman aged 40-49 years in good health and CMV-seropositive. The CDR3 is CASSLARDTESGRRDTQYF. The sequence in DNA is TGTGCCAGCAGCTTAGCTCGAGATACAGAAAGCGGGAGGAGAGATACGCAGTATTTT.